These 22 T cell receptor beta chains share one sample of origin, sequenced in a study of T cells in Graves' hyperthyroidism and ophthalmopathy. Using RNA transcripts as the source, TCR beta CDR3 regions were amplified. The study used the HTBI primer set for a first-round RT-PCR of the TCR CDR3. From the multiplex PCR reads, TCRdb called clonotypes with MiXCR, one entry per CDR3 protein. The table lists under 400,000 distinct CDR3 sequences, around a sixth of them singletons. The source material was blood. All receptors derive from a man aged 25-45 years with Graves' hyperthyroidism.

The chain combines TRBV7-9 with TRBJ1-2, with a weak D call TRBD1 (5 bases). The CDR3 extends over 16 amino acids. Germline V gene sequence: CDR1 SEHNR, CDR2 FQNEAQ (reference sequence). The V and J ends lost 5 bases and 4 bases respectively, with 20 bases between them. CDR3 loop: CASSPPPHSGPYGYTF. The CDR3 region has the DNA TGTGCCAGCAGCCCCCCCCCTCATTCGGGACCCTATGGCTACACCTTC. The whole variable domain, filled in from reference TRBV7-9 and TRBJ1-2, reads DTGVSQNPRHKITKRGQNVTFRCDPISEHNRLYWYRQTLGQGPEFLTYFQNEAQLEKSRLLSDRFSAERPKGSFSTLEIQRTEQGDSAMYLCASSPPPHSGPYGYTFGSGTRLTVV.

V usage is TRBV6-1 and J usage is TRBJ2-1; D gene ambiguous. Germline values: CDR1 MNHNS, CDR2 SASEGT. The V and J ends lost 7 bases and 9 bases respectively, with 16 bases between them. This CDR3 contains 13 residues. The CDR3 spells CASNSYISGEQFF. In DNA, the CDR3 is TGTGCCAGCAACAGTTATATTTCGGGTGAGCAGTTCTTC.

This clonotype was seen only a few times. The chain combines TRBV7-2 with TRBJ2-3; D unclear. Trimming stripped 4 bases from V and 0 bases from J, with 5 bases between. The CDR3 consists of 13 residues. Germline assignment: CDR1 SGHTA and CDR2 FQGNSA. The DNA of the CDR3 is TGTGCCAGCAGCTCTTCTAGCACAGATACGCAGTATTTT. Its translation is CASSSSSTDTQYF.

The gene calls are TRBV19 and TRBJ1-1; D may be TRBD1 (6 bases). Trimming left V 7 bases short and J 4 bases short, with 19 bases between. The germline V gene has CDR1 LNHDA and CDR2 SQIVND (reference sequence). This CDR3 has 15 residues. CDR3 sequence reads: CASNPSRGRSTEAFF. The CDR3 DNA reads TGTGCCAGTAACCCCAGCAGGGGCCGAAGCACTGAAGCTTTCTTT.

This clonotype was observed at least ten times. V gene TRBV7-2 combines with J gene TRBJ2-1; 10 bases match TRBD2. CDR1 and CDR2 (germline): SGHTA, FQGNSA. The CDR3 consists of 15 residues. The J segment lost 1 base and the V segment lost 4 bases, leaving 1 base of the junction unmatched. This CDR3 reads CASSSLAGSYNEQFF. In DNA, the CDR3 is TGTGCCAGCAGCTCACTAGCGGGGTCCTACAATGAGCAGTTCTTC.

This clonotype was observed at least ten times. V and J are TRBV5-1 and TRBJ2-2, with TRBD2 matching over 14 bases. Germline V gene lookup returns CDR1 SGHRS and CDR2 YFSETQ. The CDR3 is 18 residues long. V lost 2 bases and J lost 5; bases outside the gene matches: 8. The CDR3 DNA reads TGCGCCAGCAGCTTCCAGGGACTAGCGGGAGTCGAAACCGGGGAGCTGTTTTTT. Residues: CASSFQGLAGVETGELFF.

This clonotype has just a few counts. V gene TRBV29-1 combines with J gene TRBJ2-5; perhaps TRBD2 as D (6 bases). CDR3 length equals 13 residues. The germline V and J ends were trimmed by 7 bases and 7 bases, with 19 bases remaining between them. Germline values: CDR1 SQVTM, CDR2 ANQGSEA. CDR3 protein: CSAKADGGLTQYF. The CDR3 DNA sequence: TGCAGCGCCAAAGCGGATGGAGGGTTGACCCAGTACTTC.

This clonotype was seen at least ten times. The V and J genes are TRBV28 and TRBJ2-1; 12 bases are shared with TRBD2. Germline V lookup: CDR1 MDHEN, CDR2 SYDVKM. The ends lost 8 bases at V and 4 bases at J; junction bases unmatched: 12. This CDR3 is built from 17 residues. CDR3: CASRPTSGSPLYNEQFF. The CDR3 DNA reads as TGTGCCAGCCGCCCGACTAGCGGGAGCCCCCTATACAATGAGCAGTTCTTC.

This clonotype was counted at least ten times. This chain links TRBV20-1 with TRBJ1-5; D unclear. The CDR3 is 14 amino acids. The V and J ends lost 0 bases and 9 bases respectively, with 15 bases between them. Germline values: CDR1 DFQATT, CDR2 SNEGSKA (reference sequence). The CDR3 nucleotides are TGCAGTGCTAGAGATGGCAGCCGGAGCGGGCCCCAGCATTTT. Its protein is CSARDGSRSGPQHF.

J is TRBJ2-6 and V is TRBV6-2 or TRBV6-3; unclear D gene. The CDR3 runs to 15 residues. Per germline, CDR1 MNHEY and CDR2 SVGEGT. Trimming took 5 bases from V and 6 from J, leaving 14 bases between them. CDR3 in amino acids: CASSGWAFEANVLTF. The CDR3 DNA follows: TGTGCCAGCAGTGGGTGGGCCTTTGAGGCCAACGTCCTGACTTTC.

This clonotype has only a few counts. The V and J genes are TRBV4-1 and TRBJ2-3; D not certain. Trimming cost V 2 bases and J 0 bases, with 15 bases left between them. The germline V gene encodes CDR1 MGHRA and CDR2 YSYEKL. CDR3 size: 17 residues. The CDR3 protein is CASSQPRVGKSTDTQYF. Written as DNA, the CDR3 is TGCGCCAGCAGCCAACCCCGAGTAGGGAAGAGCACAGATACGCAGTATTTT.

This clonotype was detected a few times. In DNA form, the CDR3 reads TGTGCCAGCAGTGAATCTGGCACGGGGCAGCTGATTAATGAAAAACTGTTTTTT. This sequence encodes CASSESGTGQLINEKLFF. The rearrangement links TRBV25-1 to TRBJ1-4; TRBD1 might be the D (5 bases). Germline CDR1 and CDR2: MGHDK and SYGVNS. V dropped 1 base and J dropped 4 bases, with 19 bases sitting between them. This CDR3 is 18 amino acids long.

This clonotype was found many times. In DNA form, the CDR3 reads TGTGCCAGCAGTTTCCGGACGGGTGAGACCCAGTACTTC. This codes for CASSFRTGETQYF. V and J are TRBV12-3 or TRBV12-4 and TRBJ2-5; D not certain. Trimming stripped 3 bases from V and 5 bases from J, with 10 bases between. The CDR3 runs 13 residues.

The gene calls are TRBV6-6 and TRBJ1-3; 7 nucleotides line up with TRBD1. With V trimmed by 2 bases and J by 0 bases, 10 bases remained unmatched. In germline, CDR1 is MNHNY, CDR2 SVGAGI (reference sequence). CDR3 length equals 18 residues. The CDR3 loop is CASSYIRTGFSSGNTIYF. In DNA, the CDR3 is TGTGCCAGCAGTTACATCAGGACAGGCTTTTCCTCTGGAAACACCATATATTTT.

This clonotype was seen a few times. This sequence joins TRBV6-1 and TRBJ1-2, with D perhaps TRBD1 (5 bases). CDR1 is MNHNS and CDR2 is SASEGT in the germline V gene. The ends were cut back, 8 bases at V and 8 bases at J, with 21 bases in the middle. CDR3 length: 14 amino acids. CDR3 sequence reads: CASRKVDTSGGYTF. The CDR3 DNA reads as TGTGCCAGCCGGAAAGTGGACACATCGGGAGGCTACACCTTC.

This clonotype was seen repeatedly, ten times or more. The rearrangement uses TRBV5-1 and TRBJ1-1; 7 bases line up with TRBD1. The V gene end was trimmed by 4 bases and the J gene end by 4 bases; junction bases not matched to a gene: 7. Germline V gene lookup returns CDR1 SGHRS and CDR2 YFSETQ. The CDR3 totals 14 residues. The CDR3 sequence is CASSAGTAGTEAFF. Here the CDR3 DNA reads TGCGCCAGCAGCGCGGGGACAGCCGGCACTGAAGCTTTCTTT.

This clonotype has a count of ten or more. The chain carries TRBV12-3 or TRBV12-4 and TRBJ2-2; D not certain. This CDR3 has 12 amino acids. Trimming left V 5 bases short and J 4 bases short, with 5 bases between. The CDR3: CASSRFTGELFF. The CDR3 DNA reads TGTGCCAGCAGTCGTTTCACCGGGGAGCTGTTTTTT.

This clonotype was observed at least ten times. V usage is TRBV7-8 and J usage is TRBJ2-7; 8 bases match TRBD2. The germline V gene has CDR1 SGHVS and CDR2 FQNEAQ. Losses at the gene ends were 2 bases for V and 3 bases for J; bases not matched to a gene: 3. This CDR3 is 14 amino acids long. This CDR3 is CASSLSSGGYEQYF. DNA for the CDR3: TGTGCCAGCAGCTTAAGCAGCGGGGGCTACGAGCAGTACTTC.

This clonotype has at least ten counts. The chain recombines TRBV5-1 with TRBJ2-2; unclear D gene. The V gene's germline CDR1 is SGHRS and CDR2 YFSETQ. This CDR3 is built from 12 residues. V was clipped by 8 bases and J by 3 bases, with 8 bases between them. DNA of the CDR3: TGCGCCAGTCCGGACGACACCGGGGAGCTGTTTTTT. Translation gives CASPDDTGELFF.

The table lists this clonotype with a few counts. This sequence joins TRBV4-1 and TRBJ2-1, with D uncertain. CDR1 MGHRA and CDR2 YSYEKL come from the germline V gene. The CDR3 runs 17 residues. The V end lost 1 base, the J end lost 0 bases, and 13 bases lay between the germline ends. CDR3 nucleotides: TGCGCCAGCAGCCAAGGTCCTGCCCGGAGCTCCTACAATGAGCAGTTCTTC. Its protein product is CASSQGPARSSYNEQFF.

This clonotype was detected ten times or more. The CDR3 sequence is CASSPRPILAYEQYF. In DNA form, the CDR3 reads TGCGCCAGCAGCCCCAGACCTATCCTGGCTTACGAGCAGTACTTC. The chain has TRBV5-1 and TRBJ2-7; no firm D call. The germline V gene has CDR1 SGHRS and CDR2 YFSETQ. The CDR3 totals 15 residues. Trimming stripped 4 bases from V and 4 bases from J, with 18 bases between.

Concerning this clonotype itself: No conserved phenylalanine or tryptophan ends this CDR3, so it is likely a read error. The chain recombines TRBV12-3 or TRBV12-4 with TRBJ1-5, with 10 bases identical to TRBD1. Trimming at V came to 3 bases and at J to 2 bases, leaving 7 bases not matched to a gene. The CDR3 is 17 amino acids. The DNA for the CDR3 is TGTGCCAGCAGTTTGGTCTGGGACAGGGGTGGCAATCAGCCCCAGCATCTT. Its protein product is CASSLVWDRGGNQPQHL.